Presented here are 9 T cell receptor beta chains from one specimen sequenced in a study of cytomegalovirus exposure and HLA in healthy donors. The PCR ran on 60 Vbeta and 13 Jbeta primers. Generated by immunoSEQ multiplex PCR, the TCRdb table keeps only in-frame clones and is missing some. The table includes around 200,000 clones, 60% to 85% detected once. The material sequenced was PBMCs. The receptors were sampled from a female donor in good health and CMV-seronegative.

The gene calls are TRBV7-6 and TRBJ2-3; 10 positions match TRBD2. Germline CDR1 and CDR2: SGHVS and FNYEAQ. With V trimmed by 5 bases and J by 1 base, 9 bases remained unmatched. This CDR3 contains 17 residues. CDR3 sequence: CASSQTLAGVRTDTQYF. The CDR3 DNA reads TGTGCCAGCAGCCAGACTCTAGCGGGAGTCCGCACAGATACGCAGTATTTT.

V usage is TRBV9 and J usage is TRBJ1-6, with 7 bases matching TRBD1. With V trimmed by 1 base and J by 5 bases, 3 bases remained unmatched. Germline values: CDR1 SGDLS, CDR2 YYNGEE. This CDR3 region has 15 residues. CDR3 bases: TGTGCCAGCAGCGTAACGGGACAGAATAATTCACCCCTCCACTTT. Translation gives CASSVTGQNNSPLHF.

J is TRBJ1-2 and V is TRBV21-1. TRBV21-1 constitutes a pseudogene. The CDR3 consists of 14 residues. The DNA for the CDR3 is TGTGCCAGCAGCCACGTGGGGGGTTTCTATGGCTACACCTTC. Translated, it gives CASSHVGGFYGYTF.

V gene TRBV10-2 combines with J gene TRBJ2-3; perhaps TRBD2 as D (6 bases). This CDR3 is built from 15 residues. CDR1 and CDR2 (germline): WSHSY, SAAADI. The ends were cut back, 2 bases at V and 2 bases at J, with 11 bases in the middle. The CDR3, as DNA: TGCGCCAGCAGTGAGGTTGGCGGGATCACAGATACGCAGTATTTT. Protein sequence: CASSEVGGITDTQYF.

The genes are TRBV5-1 and TRBJ2-7, with 9 bases aligning to TRBD1. J gave up 5 bases and V 2 bases, and 11 bases lay outside the gene matches. Germline-derived CDR1 and CDR2 are SGHRS and YFSETQ. This CDR3 has 16 residues. CDR3 residues: CASSFIRGTGIDEQYF. The CDR3 DNA follows: TGCGCCAGCAGCTTTATCCGAGGGACAGGGATCGACGAGCAGTACTTC.

This clone was seen just once. This rearrangement joins TRBV6-5 to TRBJ1-1; D remains unclear. This CDR3 has 15 residues. The germline V gene has CDR1 MNHEY and CDR2 SVGAGI. The V gene lost 0 bases and the J gene lost 5 bases, with 13 bases spanning the gap. This chain's CDR3 is CASSYSSGMGTEAFF. In nucleotides, the CDR3 is TGTGCCAGCAGTTACTCGTCGGGGATGGGGACTGAAGCTTTCTTT.

The chain recombines TRBV6-5 with TRBJ2-6; 10 bases agree with TRBD1. Germline lookup yields CDR1 MNHEY and CDR2 SVGAGI. V shed 6 bases and J 9 bases; nucleotides not matched to a gene: 8. The CDR3 contains 15 residues. CDR3 nucleotides: TGTGCCAGCAGGGGGGACAGGGGAGGTTTCAACGTCCTGACTTTC. Its protein product is CASRGDRGGFNVLTF.

V usage is TRBV10-3 and J usage is TRBJ2-3, with a possible D match to TRBD2 (6 bases). This CDR3 is built from 15 residues. Trimming removed 10 bases at V and 0 bases at J, with 17 bases between. Germline V gives CDR1 ENHRY, CDR2 SYGVKD. The CDR3 here is CATKLAPTSTDTQYF. CDR3 in DNA: TGTGCCACCAAACTAGCACCTACTAGCACAGATACGCAGTATTTT.

The V call is TRBV15, the J call TRBJ2-7; 7 nucleotides line up with TRBD1. This CDR3 spans 14 amino acids. Losses at the gene ends were 3 bases for V and 7 bases for J; bases not matched to a gene: 9. Germline assignment: CDR1 LNHNV and CDR2 YYDKDF (reference sequence). CDR3 region: CATSRDRDRKEQYF. In nucleotides, the CDR3 is TGTGCCACCAGCAGGGACCGGGACAGAAAAGAGCAGTACTTC.